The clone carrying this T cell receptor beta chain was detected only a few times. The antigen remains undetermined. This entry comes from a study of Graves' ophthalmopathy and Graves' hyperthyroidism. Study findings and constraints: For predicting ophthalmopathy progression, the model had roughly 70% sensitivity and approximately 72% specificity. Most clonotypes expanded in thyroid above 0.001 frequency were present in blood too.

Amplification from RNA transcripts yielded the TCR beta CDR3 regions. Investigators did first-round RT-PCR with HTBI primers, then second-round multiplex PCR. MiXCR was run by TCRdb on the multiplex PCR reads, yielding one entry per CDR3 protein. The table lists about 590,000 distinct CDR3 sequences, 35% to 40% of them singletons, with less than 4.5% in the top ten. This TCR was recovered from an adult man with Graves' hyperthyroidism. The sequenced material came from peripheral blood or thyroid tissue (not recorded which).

The CDR3 bases are TGTGCCAGCAGCGTAGGGGGGGAAGAAGAGACCCAGTACTTC. Protein product: CASSVGGEEETQYF. This sequence joins TRBV9 and TRBJ2-5; perhaps TRBD2 as D (6 bases). Trimming cost V 0 bases and J 3 bases, with 9 bases left between them. CDR1 and CDR2 from the germline V gene are SGDLS and YYNGEE. The CDR3 runs 14 residues. The entire variable domain, with the rest obtained from reference TRBV9 and TRBJ2-5, is as follows: DSGVTQTPKHLITATGQRVTLRCSPRSGDLSVYWYQQSLDQGLQFLIQYYNGEERAKGNILERFSAQQFPDLHSELNLSSLELGDSALYFCASSVGGEEETQYFGPGTRLLVL.